A selection of T cell receptor beta chains follows, all from one sample in a study of T cell changes during pregnancy in multiple sclerosis. Sequenced by immunoSEQ multiplex PCR; TCRdb stores in-frame clones only, minus some. The sample contains tens of thousands of clones, about 88% of which appear only once. The input for sequencing was CD4+ T cells from peripheral blood mononuclear cells, taken in the first trimester of pregnancy. The source of these receptors is a female donor with multiple sclerosis, enrolled in a pregnancy study. Each CDR3 is given with its conserved first and last residue. Each record gives: J gene, clone size, V gene, D gene, CDR3 protein, CDR3 DNA. The D gene is left open where the match is weak. Clone size is given for some rows only: seen once, a few or many times, or a class if the clone is expanded.

TRBJ2-3	-	TRBV7-2	TRBD2	CASSAFPTRRGGLDTQYF	TGTGCCAGCAGCGCCTTTCCTACAAGGCGGGGGGGTTTAGATACGCAGTATTTT
TRBJ2-7	-	TRBV7-2	-	CASSSDVSSYEQYF	TGTGCCAGCAGCTCTGATGTGAGTTCCTACGAGCAGTACTTC
TRBJ1-2	once	TRBV18	-	CASSPGQGYGYTF	TGTGCCAGCTCCCCGGGCCAGGGCTATGGCTACACCTTC
TRBJ2-4	once	TRBV6-5	-	CASSIRDNKNIQYF	TGTGCCAGCAGCATCCGGGACAATAAAAACATTCAGTACTTC
TRBJ1-1	once	TRBV7-2	-	CASSLDTAEAFF	TGTGCCAGCAGCTTAGATACGGCTGAAGCTTTCTTT
TRBJ1-2	-	TRBV6-5	-	CASRVGGGGYTF	TGTGCCAGCAGGGTTGGTGGCGGCGGCTACACCTTC
TRBJ1-5	-	TRBV19	-	CASDVRGSPNQPQHF	TGTGCCAGTGACGTTCGGGGTTCCCCTAATCAGCCCCAGCATTTT
TRBJ2-3	-	TRBV9	TRBD2	CASSPPTGLAGTDTQYF	TGTGCCAGCAGCCCCCCCACGGGACTAGCGGGAACAGATACGCAGTATTTT
TRBJ1-1	-	TRBV2	TRBD1	CASRPLAGTENTEAFF	TGTGCCAGCAGGCCCTTAGCGGGGACAGAGAACACTGAAGCTTTCTTT
TRBJ2-3	-	TRBV6-1	TRBD2	CASSEALAGGITDTQYF	TGTGCCAGCAGTGAAGCTCTAGCGGGAGGGATCACAGATACGCAGTATTTT
TRBJ2-3	-	TRBV5-1	TRBD2	CASSLTSGPTDTQYF	TGCGCCAGCAGCCTGACTAGCGGGCCCACAGATACGCAGTATTTT
TRBJ2-7	once	TRBV11-3	TRBD1	CASSSGQYEQYF	TGTGCCAGCAGCTCGGGACAGTACGAGCAGTACTTC
TRBJ2-7	-	TRBV6-1	-	CATVARSGLIYEQYF	TGTGCCACCGTCGCCCGATCGGGACTTATCTACGAGCAGTACTTC
TRBJ1-1	-	TRBV28	-	CASNGGVVAFF	TGTGCCAGCAATGGAGGGGTGGTAGCTTTCTTT
TRBJ1-2	-	TRBV5-8	-	CASSLGPNYGYTF	TGTGCCAGCAGCTTGGGGCCGAACTATGGCTACACCTTC
TRBJ2-7	-	TRBV27	TRBD2	CASSRTRREVNFYEQYF	TGTGCCAGCAGTAGAACCAGGCGGGAGGTGAACTTTTACGAGCAGTACTTC
TRBJ1-1	-	TRBV5-1	-	CASSLTQEGTEAFF	TGCGCCAGCAGCTTGACCCAGGAAGGCACTGAAGCTTTCTTT
TRBJ2-1	-	TRBV5-6	TRBD2	CASSFSSGEEFF	TGTGCCAGCAGCTTTAGTAGCGGGGAAGAGTTCTTC
TRBJ2-7	-	TRBV5-1	TRBD1	CASSLVGGGQGSREQYF	TGCGCCAGCAGCTTGGTCGGGGGAGGACAGGGGTCGCGCGAGCAGTACTTC
TRBJ2-2	-	TRBV10-3	-	CAISSSSGTGELFF	TGTGCCATCAGCTCGAGTAGCGGCACCGGGGAGCTGTTTTTT
TRBJ2-5	-	TRBV5-6	-	CASRSTQRETQYF	TGTGCCAGCAGGTCGACACAGAGAGAGACCCAGTACTTC
TRBJ2-7	-	TRBV6-5	TRBD2	CASSYEGTSGGYEQYF	TGTGCCAGCAGTTACGAAGGGACTAGCGGGGGCTACGAGCAGTACTTC
TRBJ2-7	-	TRBV7-3	-	CASSPCRGRYF	TGTGCCAGCAGCCCCTGCCGGGGTCGGTACTTC
TRBJ2-7	-	TRBV30	TRBD1	CAWSLQGPYEQYF	TGTGCCTGGAGTCTACAGGGGCCCTACGAGCAGTACTTC
TRBJ2-5	-	TRBV7-2	TRBD2	CASSLGGKASGYQETQYF	TGTGCCAGCAGCTTAGGAGGCAAGGCTAGCGGATACCAAGAGACCCAGTACTTC
TRBJ1-1	-	TRBV7-8	TRBD1	CASSLARTGGPRGVF	TGTGCCAGCAGCTTAGCGAGGACAGGGGGCCCGAGGGGTGTTTTT
TRBJ2-2	-	TRBV7-9	TRBD2	CASSSGTSGKAGELFF	TGTGCCAGCAGCTCCGGGACTAGCGGGAAAGCCGGGGAGCTGTTTTTT
TRBJ1-2	-	TRBV11-1	-	CASSLAGDYGYTF	TGTGCCAGCAGCTTAGCAGGGGACTATGGCTACACCTTC
TRBJ2-5	-	TRBV7-9	TRBD2	CASSSTSGGETQYF	TGTGCCAGCAGTTCCACTAGCGGGGGAGAGACCCAGTACTTC
TRBJ1-2	few	TRBV6-5	TRBD1	CASRRATGDLGYTF	TGTGCCAGCAGACGAGCTACAGGGGATCTCGGCTACACCTTC
TRBJ1-2	-	TRBV7-9	-	CASSLEADTYGYTF	TGTGCCAGCAGCTTAGAGGCGGACACCTATGGCTACACCTTC
TRBJ2-3	-	TRBV18	-	CASSPLSPVYADTQYF	TGTGCCAGCTCACCCCTTTCGCCAGTTTACGCAGATACGCAGTATTTT
TRBJ1-6	-	TRBV6-5	-	CASSRQSASRPLHF	TGTGCCAGCAGTCGACAGAGCGCATCTCGACCCCTCCACTTT
TRBJ2-3	-	TRBV4-1	-	CASSQGVPTDTQYF	TGCGCCAGCAGCCAAGGAGTTCCCACAGATACGCAGTATTTT
TRBJ1-3	-	TRBV18	TRBD1	CASSPSGQEGNTIYF	TGTGCCAGCTCACCTTCGGGACAGGAGGGAAACACCATATATTTT
TRBJ1-2	-	TRBV28	TRBD1	CASSFSDRVYGYTF	TGTGCCAGCAGTTTCTCTGACAGGGTCTATGGCTACACCTTC
TRBJ2-2	-	TRBV9	TRBD2	CASSVGSGTRSNTGELFF	TGTGCCAGCAGCGTAGGGAGCGGGACGCGATCGAACACCGGGGAGCTGTTTTTT
TRBJ2-5	-	TRBV7-9	TRBD2	CASSLDRVGGYQETQYF	TGTGCCAGCAGCTTAGATCGGGTGGGGGGGTACCAAGAGACCCAGTACTTC
TRBJ1-2	few	TRBV5-4	-	CASSSGPQADYGYTF	TGTGCCAGCAGCTCTGGCCCCCAGGCCGACTATGGCTACACCTTC
TRBJ2-5	-	TRBV5-1	-	CASSSGRLQETQYF	TGCGCCAGCAGCAGCGGACGGCTACAAGAGACCCAGTACTTC
TRBJ1-6	-	TRBV30	-	CAWSARQNSPLHF	TGTGCCTGGAGCGCTAGGCAGAATTCACCCCTCCACTTT
TRBJ2-7	few	TRBV30	-	CAWRRTALASHEQYF	TGTGCCTGGAGACGGACAGCCTTGGCCTCCCACGAGCAGTACTTC
TRBJ1-3	few	TRBV7-6	-	CASSFSGNTIYF	TGTGCCAGCAGCTTCAGTGGAAACACCATATATTTT
TRBJ2-7	-	TRBV7-2	TRBD2	CASSLATSGNYEQYF	TGTGCCAGCAGCTTAGCCACTAGCGGGAACTACGAGCAGTACTTC
TRBJ1-2	-	TRBV28	-	CASSSTGMGYGYTF	TGTGCCAGCAGTTCTACAGGGATGGGCTATGGCTACACCTTC
TRBJ2-1	once	TRBV5-1	-	CADTEQFF	TGCGCCGACACTGAGCAGTTCTTC
TRBJ2-1	-	TRBV2	TRBD2	CASRLAGEDEQFF	TGTGCCAGCAGGCTAGCGGGAGAGGATGAGCAGTTCTTC
TRBJ2-3	-	TRBV27	TRBD1	CASLPLTGSGTDTQYF	TGTGCCAGCCTCCCCCTGACAGGGTCCGGCACAGATACGCAGTATTTT
TRBJ2-5	-	TRBV19	-	CASSVDRTQETQYF	TGTGCCAGTAGTGTTGACAGGACCCAAGAGACCCAGTACTTC
TRBJ2-5	-	TRBV18	TRBD1	CASQQGDGETQYF	TGTGCCAGTCAACAGGGGGATGGGGAGACCCAGTACTTC
TRBJ1-4	-	TRBV11-2	-	CASSLGGGFKLFF	TGTGCCAGCAGCTTAGGCGGGGGCTTTAAACTGTTTTTT
TRBJ2-7	-	TRBV7-2	TRBD2	CASSTSGLAGGPIRYF	TGTGCCAGCAGCACGTCGGGACTAGCGGGAGGGCCCATCAGGTACTTC
TRBJ1-1	-	TRBV6-5	-	CASSYGSTEAFF	TGTGCCAGCAGTTACGGTAGCACTGAAGCTTTCTTT
TRBJ2-7	-	TRBV7-8	TRBD2	CASSPRTRIYEQYF	TGTGCCAGCAGCCCTAGGACTAGAATCTACGAGCAGTACTTC
TRBJ1-1	few	TRBV7-9	-	CASSLTSAPPLTEAFF	TGTGCCAGCAGCTTAACATCTGCTCCCCCTCTCACTGAAGCTTTCTTT